Listed below are T cell receptor beta chains from one sample, sequenced in a study of shared clonotypes between healthy human individuals. The protocol was immunoSEQ multiplex PCR, while the TCRdb copy is restricted to in-frame clones and leaves out a portion. The sample consists of roughly 2.4 million clones, more than 90% of them appearing once. Sequencing used naive CD4+ T cells sorted from blood. The receptors come from a man younger than 30 in good health. Both conserved end residues are part of each CDR3. Rows give clone size only sometimes, using once, few, many, or a class for an expanded clone.

>TRBJ2-5|-|TRBV6-5
CASMASEETQYF
>TRBJ2-5|-|TRBV5-4
CASSFRDRVEETQYF
>TRBJ2-7|-|TRBV7-9
CASSLLGQGPYEQYF
>TRBJ1-4|-|TRBV28
CASGNEKLFF
>TRBJ2-3|once|TRBV4-1
CASRRTGGLEGRHTDTQYF
>TRBJ2-5|-|TRBV6-1
CASSAWTEETQYF
>TRBJ2-4|-|TRBV19
CASSIGGGELAKNIQYF
>TRBJ2-1|-|TRBV6-5
CASRQEDEQFF
>TRBJ1-5|-|TRBV7-2
CASSLVGGYSNQPQHF
>TRBJ2-5|-|TRBV7-3
CASSLGQIETQYF
>TRBJ1-4|-|TRBV5-6
CASSPEGVREKLFF
>TRBJ2-7|-|TRBV9
CASSVGSYYEQYF
>TRBJ1-2|-|TRBV6-1
CASSEGTGANYGYTF
>TRBJ2-5|-|TRBV5-1
CASRGTGQFQETQYF
>TRBJ2-7|-|TRBV28
CASSGLPRSSYEQYF
>TRBJ2-4|-|TRBV28
CASSLQGASKNIQYF
>TRBJ2-3|-|TRBV2
CARGLAAEGTQYF
>TRBJ1-4|-|TRBV28
CASSTRQGFLWKDEKLFF
>TRBJ2-3|-|TRBV6-5
CASRRPGLDTQYF
>TRBJ1-2|-|TRBV4-3
CASSQDYGTGEGGYTF
>TRBJ1-5|-|TRBV15
CATSSGSNQPQHF
>TRBJ2-3|-|TRBV5-1
CASSLVLLAGVGDTQYF
>TRBJ2-3|-|TRBV6-5
CASSYPGTDTQYF
>TRBJ2-2|-|TRBV15
CATSRPGQKYTGELFF
>TRBJ1-2|-|TRBV28
CASRLAQGGYGYTF
>TRBJ1-5|-|TRBV2
CASTTDRGPQPQHF
>TRBJ1-6|-|TRBV18
CASSQDGAGNSPLHF
>TRBJ1-4|-|TRBV10-3
CAISESKGLGEKLFF
>TRBJ1-5|-|TRBV12-5
CASGLVTKDRGGIGNQPQHF
>TRBJ1-1|-|TRBV2
CASSSQILNTEAFF
>TRBJ2-2|-|TRBV28
CASSFRDRRAGELFF
>TRBJ2-2|few|TRBV18
CASSPYGPNTGELFF
>TRBJ2-5|-|TRBV7-2
CASSFGGPQETQYF
>TRBJ2-7|-|TRBV18
CASSTNSYEQYF
>TRBJ1-2|-|TRBV7-9
CASSLISGSGYTF
>TRBJ1-1|-|TRBV10-1
CASSDSGRNTEAFF
>TRBJ2-1|-|TRBV6-6
CASIRGRSYNEQFF
>TRBJ1-6|-|TRBV7-2
CASSSTGWEPLHF
>TRBJ2-1|-|TRBV6-1
CASSEARGLAYNEQFF
>TRBJ2-7|-|TRBV6-1
CASSDQGAPTYEQYF
>TRBJ2-5|once|TRBV15
CATSRDSSGGREETQYF
>TRBJ2-5|-|TRBV2
CASSAGLAGVQETQYF
>TRBJ1-4|-|TRBV6-1
CASSGTVLYNEKLFF
>TRBJ1-1|-|TRBV6-5
CASSPLPHGAAFF
>TRBJ2-7|-|TRBV10-1
CASSVAGSYEQYF
>TRBJ1-1|-|TRBV9
CASSVGAGMNTEAFF
>TRBJ2-7|-|TRBV5-4
CASSQTGNRPDEQYF
>TRBJ2-6|-|TRBV4-1
CASSQDSTGVFSWANVLTF
>TRBJ2-2|-|TRBV27
CASSLEGGPGELFF
>TRBJ2-6|-|TRBV5-1
CASSLDSAKGANVLTF
>TRBJ2-5|-|TRBV5-1
CASSLKDPQVVETQYF
>TRBJ2-5|-|TRBV10-3
CAISENGSRETQYF
>TRBJ1-5|-|TRBV4-1
CASSQEAVRGNQPQHF
>TRBJ2-4|once|TRBV2
CASSEPGGPLQYF
>TRBJ2-2|-|TRBV4-1
CASSQGLAGTGELFF
>TRBJ2-3|-|TRBV6-6
CASSFSGDTQYF
>TRBJ2-5|-|TRBV2
CASSDPLFEGETQYF
>TRBJ2-2|-|TRBV18
CASSLEDGRVTGELFF
>TRBJ2-3|-|TRBV15
CATSRDLRDTQYF
>TRBJ2-7|-|TRBV10-2
CASRDTGTGGAGEQYF